This T cell receptor beta chain was retrieved from a study of CD8 T cells in ankylosing spondylitis. Germline V gene data show CDR1 as DFQATT and CDR2 as SNEGSKA (reference sequence). This CDR3 contains 13 residues. Comments on this clonotype: This sequence may be a read error, since a much larger clone differs from it by one base.

TCRdb called the 5' RACE reads again in MiXCR, with one record for every CDR3 protein. Of hundreds of thousands of distinct CDR3 sequences listed, about 11% are singletons. The sequenced material came from blood, either unsorted or a sorted T cell fraction (not recorded which). The chain recombines TRBV20-1 with TRBJ1-5; TRBD1 might be the D (5 bases). The origin of this receptor is a male donor with ankylosing spondylitis or in good health (not recorded which). CDR3 region: CSASGGAAQPHHF. The CDR3 coding sequence is TGCAGTGCTAGCGGTGGGGCCGCTCAGCCCCATCATTTT.